This is a list of T cell receptor beta chains from one sample in a study of blood T cell repertoires in COVID-19. TCRdb keeps only in-frame clones here, not all; method: immunoSEQ multiplex PCR. The table lists 150,000 to 200,000 clones, roughly 80% of them singletons. The sample consisted of PBMCs or T cells enriched from blood (not recorded which). These receptors were collected from a woman aged 60 to 75 with acute COVID-19. CDR3s include the opening cysteine and the closing phenylalanine or tryptophan. The order of the fields is clone size, V gene, J gene, D gene, CDR3 protein, CDR3 DNA. D genes are given only for firm matches. The listing skips clone size in some rows; elsewhere it reads once, few, many or a size class.

abundance: .; v_gene: TRBV27; j_gene: TRBJ1-5; d_gene: .; CDR3aa: CASSLGTPYQPQHF; CDR3nt: TGTGCCAGCAGTTTGGGGACTCCTTATCAGCCCCAGCATTTT
abundance: .; v_gene: TRBV18; j_gene: TRBJ2-5; d_gene: TRBD2; CDR3aa: CASSASGRALETQYF; CDR3nt: TGTGCCAGCTCAGCTAGCGGGAGGGCCTTAGAGACCCAGTACTTC
abundance: .; v_gene: TRBV11-3; j_gene: TRBJ2-1; d_gene: TRBD2; CDR3aa: CASSSSSGRRSYNEQFF; CDR3nt: TGTGCCAGCAGCTCATCTAGCGGGAGGAGATCCTACAATGAGCAGTTCTTC
abundance: .; v_gene: TRBV25-1; j_gene: TRBJ1-2; d_gene: .; CDR3aa: CASSEQSRWGSHYGYTF; CDR3nt: TGTGCCAGCAGTGAACAGTCACGGTGGGGCAGCCACTATGGCTACACCTTC
abundance: .; v_gene: TRBV21-1; j_gene: TRBJ1-2; d_gene: .; CDR3aa: CASARQGASYGYTF; CDR3nt: TGTGCCAGCGCCCGACAGGGTGCCTCTTATGGCTACACCTTC
abundance: .; v_gene: TRBV6-1; j_gene: TRBJ1-2; d_gene: .; CDR3aa: CASSEQGGQNYGYTF; CDR3nt: TGTGCCAGCAGTGAACAAGGCGGCCAGAACTATGGCTACACCTTC
abundance: .; v_gene: TRBV5-1; j_gene: TRBJ1-5; d_gene: TRBD1; CDR3aa: CASSLTGDQPQHF; CDR3nt: TGCGCCAGCAGCTTAACAGGGGATCAGCCCCAGCATTTT
abundance: .; v_gene: TRBV5-1; j_gene: TRBJ2-7; d_gene: TRBD2; CDR3aa: CASSTPGLAGIYEQYF; CDR3nt: TGCGCCAGTTCCACTCCGGGACTAGCGGGAATCTACGAGCAGTACTTC
abundance: .; v_gene: TRBV7-9; j_gene: TRBJ2-1; d_gene: .; CDR3aa: CASSLSAGPYNEQFF; CDR3nt: TGTGCCAGCAGCTTATCTGCGGGACCCTACAATGAGCAGTTCTTC
abundance: .; v_gene: TRBV10-3; j_gene: TRBJ1-2; d_gene: TRBD1; CDR3aa: CAISPGQAIYGYTF; CDR3nt: TGTGCCATCAGTCCGGGACAGGCCATCTATGGCTACACCTTC
abundance: few; v_gene: TRBV18; j_gene: TRBJ1-5; d_gene: .; CDR3aa: CASSPGREINQPQHF; CDR3nt: TGTGCCAGCTCACCTGGGAGAGAGATCAATCAGCCCCAGCATTTT
abundance: .; v_gene: TRBV11-2; j_gene: TRBJ1-1; d_gene: .; CDR3aa: CASSLVDGDTEAFF; CDR3nt: TGTGCCAGCAGCTTAGTCGACGGGGACACTGAAGCTTTCTTT
abundance: .; v_gene: TRBV4-2; j_gene: TRBJ2-2; d_gene: TRBD2; CDR3aa: CASSQEGGANTGELFF; CDR3nt: TGTGCCAGCAGCCAAGAGGGAGGGGCAAACACCGGGGAGCTGTTTTTT
abundance: .; v_gene: TRBV5-4; j_gene: TRBJ1-5; d_gene: .; CDR3aa: CASSLGGTVGQPQHF; CDR3nt: TGTGCCAGCAGCTTGGGAGGCACGGTTGGTCAGCCCCAGCATTTT
abundance: .; v_gene: TRBV5-1; j_gene: TRBJ2-1; d_gene: TRBD2; CDR3aa: CASSVRGGFNEQFF; CDR3nt: TGCGCCAGCAGCGTACGCGGGGGTTTCAATGAGCAGTTCTTC
abundance: .; v_gene: TRBV4-3; j_gene: TRBJ1-1; d_gene: .; CDR3aa: CASSEEVFGGLNTEAFF; CDR3nt: TGCGCCAGCAGCGAAGAGGTCTTCGGGGGGTTGAACACTGAAGCTTTCTTT
abundance: .; v_gene: TRBV7-2; j_gene: TRBJ2-2; d_gene: TRBD2; CDR3aa: CASSFRISGGQLFF; CDR3nt: TGTGCCAGCAGCTTCAGAATTAGCGGGGGCCAGCTGTTTTTT
abundance: .; v_gene: TRBV4-3; j_gene: TRBJ1-2; d_gene: TRBD1; CDR3aa: CASSQGVGTGRIYGYTF; CDR3nt: TGCGCCAGCAGCCAGGGGGTCGGGACAGGAAGAATCTATGGCTACACCTTC
abundance: .; v_gene: TRBV24-1; j_gene: TRBJ2-3; d_gene: TRBD1; CDR3aa: CATSDPTGGDLFRSTDTQYF; CDR3nt: TGTGCCACCAGTGATCCAACAGGGGGCGACTTGTTTAGAAGCACAGATACGCAGTATTTT
abundance: .; v_gene: TRBV9; j_gene: TRBJ2-3; d_gene: TRBD2; CDR3aa: CASSLAGNIVRPDTQYF; CDR3nt: TGTGCCAGCAGTCTAGCGGGGAATATTGTGCGCCCAGATACGCAGTATTTT
abundance: .; v_gene: TRBV10-3; j_gene: TRBJ1-4; d_gene: .; CDR3aa: CAIGDSTGTNEKLFF; CDR3nt: TGTGCCATCGGGGATTCAACAGGGACTAATGAAAAACTGTTTTTT
abundance: .; v_gene: TRBV9; j_gene: TRBJ2-2; d_gene: .; CDR3aa: CASSPNTGANTGELFF; CDR3nt: TGTGCCAGCAGCCCTAATACAGGCGCCAACACCGGGGAGCTGTTTTTT
abundance: .; v_gene: TRBV2; j_gene: TRBJ1-1; d_gene: TRBD1; CDR3aa: CASRATGDTEAFF; CDR3nt: TGTGCCAGCAGGGCGACAGGGGACACTGAAGCTTTCTTT
abundance: once; v_gene: TRBV19; j_gene: TRBJ1-6; d_gene: .; CDR3aa: CAISQTYNSPLHF; CDR3nt: TGTGCCATCTCCCAGACTTATAATTCACCCCTCCACTTT
abundance: .; v_gene: TRBV28; j_gene: TRBJ1-5; d_gene: .; CDR3aa: CASSFGSDYNQPQHF; CDR3nt: TGTGCCAGCAGTTTCGGGTCAGACTACAATCAGCCCCAGCATTTT
abundance: .; v_gene: TRBV3-1/TRBV3-2; j_gene: TRBJ2-2; d_gene: TRBD2; CDR3aa: CASSTSGRGLFF; CDR3nt: TGTGCCAGCAGTACTAGCGGGAGGGGGCTGTTTTTT
abundance: .; v_gene: TRBV12-3/TRBV12-4; j_gene: TRBJ1-2; d_gene: TRBD1; CDR3aa: CASTLDRERGYTF; CDR3nt: TGTGCCAGCACCCTCGACAGGGAGAGAGGCTACACCTTC
abundance: .; v_gene: TRBV6-5; j_gene: TRBJ2-3; d_gene: .; CDR3aa: CASKKDWTSTDTQYF; CDR3nt: TGTGCCAGCAAGAAGGACTGGACTAGCACAGATACGCAGTATTTT
abundance: .; v_gene: TRBV19; j_gene: TRBJ2-1; d_gene: .; CDR3aa: CASSMEGVSYNEQFF; CDR3nt: TGTGCCAGTAGTATGGAGGGCGTCTCCTACAATGAGCAGTTCTTC
abundance: .; v_gene: TRBV5-1; j_gene: TRBJ2-3; d_gene: TRBD2; CDR3aa: CASSLPGTSGGPLDTQYF; CDR3nt: TGCGCCAGCAGCCTGCCCGGGACTAGCGGGGGGCCCCTAGATACGCAGTATTTT